The 23 T cell receptor beta chains below come from one sample, sequenced in a study of cytomegalovirus exposure and HLA in healthy donors. The study ran its PCR with 60 Vbeta and 13 Jbeta primers. Using immunoSEQ multiplex PCR, the repertoire was profiled, and TCRdb retains in-frame clones only, with some absent. Of some 180,000 clones in the sample, around four fifths were seen once. Sequencing was done on a sample of PBMCs. The receptors come from a woman aged 25 to 39 in good health and CMV-seronegative.

CDR3 amino acids: CASSRDKGTQYF. DNA for the CDR3: TGCGCCAGCAGCCGAGACAAAGGTACGCAGTATTTT. V usage is TRBV5-1 and J usage is TRBJ2-3; D gene unclear. Germline values: CDR1 SGHRS, CDR2 YFSETQ. The CDR3 consists of 12 residues. V was shortened by 4 bases and J by 8 bases, with 11 bases between the two germline ends.

V and J are TRBV30 and TRBJ2-7, with a possible D match to TRBD2 (6 bases). The CDR3 spans 14 residues. Germline values: CDR1 GTSNPN, CDR2 SVGIG (reference sequence). With 3 bases removed from V and 1 base from J, the gap between germline ends came to 13 bases. CDR3 nucleotides: TGTGCCTGGAGGAAGTTCGGGGGATCCTACGAGCAGTACTTC. It codes for CAWRKFGGSYEQYF.

The chain links TRBV4-2 to TRBJ1-5; tentatively, D is TRBD1 (6 bases). Deletions cut 7 bases from V and 1 base from J, with 14 bases between. Per the germline V gene, CDR1 is LGHNA and CDR2 is YNFKEQ. This CDR3 has 15 residues. CDR3 sequence: CASNRAGESNQPQHF. Here the CDR3 DNA reads TGTGCCAGCAACAGGGCGGGAGAGAGCAATCAGCCCCAGCATTTT.

The gene calls are TRBV5-1 and TRBJ2-7; 15 bases match TRBD2. From germline, CDR1 is SGHRS and CDR2 YFSETQ. The J segment lost 0 bases and the V segment lost 2 bases, leaving 9 bases of the junction unmatched. The CDR3 has 19 amino acids. The CDR3 reads CASSLPGLAGGPSSYEQYF. The CDR3 nucleotides are TGCGCCAGCAGCTTACCGGGACTAGCGGGGGGTCCCAGCTCCTACGAGCAGTACTTC.

The J gene is TRBJ2-2, the V gene TRBV7-2; no definite D call. Germline CDR1 SGHTA, CDR2 FQGNSA. V shed 2 bases and J shed 5 bases, with 12 bases lying between them. The CDR3 loop spans 15 amino acids. For the CDR3, the DNA is TGTGCCAGCAGCTTACCGAGGCGTGAGACCGGGGAGCTGTTTTTT. Encoded protein: CASSLPRRETGELFF.

V gene TRBV7-9 combines with J gene TRBJ2-7; 7 bases are shared with TRBD1. CDR1 is SEHNR, CDR2 FQNEAQ, per germline (reference sequence). Losses at the gene ends were 2 bases for V and 7 bases for J; bases not matched to a gene: 5. The CDR3 consists of 13 residues. The CDR3 DNA reads TGTGCCAGCAGCTTAAAGGGGGCGGGTGAGCAGTACTTC. It specifies CASSLKGAGEQYF. Looking up the rest from reference TRBV7-9 and TRBJ2-7 gives the full variable domain: DTGVSQNPRHKITKRGQNVTFRCDPISEHNRLYWYRQTLGQGPEFLTYFQNEAQLEKSRLLSDRFSAERPKGSFSTLEIQRTEQGDSAMYLCASSLKGAGEQYFGPGTRLTVT.

The CDR3 bases are TGTGCCACCAGCAGAGATAGGCGGGACGAGCAGTACTTC. It codes for CATSRDRRDEQYF. The V call is TRBV15, the J call TRBJ2-7; a weak D match, TRBD2 (5 bases). Trimming left V 0 bases short and J 5 bases short, with 8 bases between. Germline CDR1 and CDR2: LNHNV and YYDKDF (reference sequence). The CDR3 sequence is 13 residues long.

Only a few counts were recorded for this clone. The chain couples TRBV7-2 to TRBJ2-5; weak D call: TRBD1 (6 bases). Germline CDR1 is SGHTA and CDR2 is FQGNSA. V was clipped by 3 bases and J by 1 base, with 9 bases between them. The CDR3 is 14 amino acids. DNA of the CDR3: TGTGCCAGCAGCTTCCAGGGGCTCCAAGAGACCCAGTACTTC. It yields the protein CASSFQGLQETQYF.

The chain combines TRBV4-3 with TRBJ1-2; D remains unclear. V was shortened by 0 bases and J by 2 bases, with 4 bases between the two germline ends. Germline V gene data show CDR1 as LGHNA and CDR2 as YSLEER. This CDR3 region has 13 residues. In nucleotides, the CDR3 is TGCGCCAGCAGCCAAGACAGGAACTATGGCTACACCTTC. Translated, it gives CASSQDRNYGYTF.

V usage is TRBV19 and J usage is TRBJ1-1, with 8 positions matching TRBD1. Germline CDR1 and CDR2: LNHDA and SQIVND (reference sequence). The CDR3 sequence is 15 residues long. Trimming took 7 bases from V and 1 from J; bases not matched to a gene: 8. The CDR3 DNA follows: TGTGCCAGTAAGCAGGGGGCGCTTGAGAACACTGAAGCTTTCTTT. Translated: CASKQGALENTEAFF.

This sequence joins TRBV15 and TRBJ2-7, with D unresolved. The V end was cut by 5 bases, the J end by 0 bases, with 11 bases between. From germline, CDR1 is LNHNV and CDR2 YYDKDF (reference sequence). There are 14 residues in the CDR3. CDR3: CATSGRSFSYEQYF. CDR3 in DNA: TGTGCCACCAGCGGAAGGAGCTTCTCCTACGAGCAGTACTTC.

This clone was recorded a few times. The chain combines TRBV2 with TRBJ1-1; TRBD1 aligns across 9 bases. Per germline, CDR1 SNHLY and CDR2 FYNNEI. The CDR3 sequence is 18 residues long. The V segment lost 6 bases and the J segment 1 base; nucleotides outside the gene matches: 15. CDR3 amino acids: CASRRPRDRVDKNTEAFF. The CDR3 DNA reads TGTGCCAGCAGACGACCCCGGGACAGGGTTGACAAGAACACTGAAGCTTTCTTT.

This clone was found once. The V and J genes are TRBV7-9 and TRBJ1-1; D is uncertain. The CDR3 spans 15 residues. Germline loops: CDR1 SEHNR, CDR2 FQNEAQ (reference sequence). Trimming pared 1 base from V and 1 base from J, leaving 10 bases between. The CDR3 region is CASSLGAGQNTEAFF. The DNA of the CDR3 is TGTGCCAGCAGCTTAGGGGCAGGCCAGAACACTGAAGCTTTCTTT.

The chain recombines TRBV18 with TRBJ2-1; TRBD1 matches 7 bases. CDR3 length: 12 residues. Germline CDR1 is KGHSH and CDR2 is LQKENI. Trimming removed 10 bases from V and 10 bases from J; junction bases left unmatched: 10. CDR3 in DNA: TGTGCCACAGGACAGGCCCCGAGGGAGCAGTTCTTC. It specifies CATGQAPREQFF.

The V call is TRBV4-2, the J call TRBJ2-7; D gene ambiguous. V lost 0 bases and J lost 2, with 8 bases in between. The germline V gene has CDR1 LGHNA and CDR2 YNFKEQ. The length of the CDR3 is 14 residues. CDR3 loop: CASSQEAETYEQYF. In nucleotides, the CDR3 is TGTGCCAGCAGCCAAGAAGCCGAAACCTACGAGCAGTACTTC.

This chain connects TRBV5-6 to TRBJ1-4, with D perhaps TRBD1 (6 bases). Germline values: CDR1 SGHDT, CDR2 YYEEEE. V gave up 0 bases and J gave up 2 bases, with 11 bases separating them. The CDR3 is made up of 16 amino acids. The CDR3 DNA reads TGTGCCAGCAGCTTGGCCAGAGACAGGACTAATGAAAAACTGTTTTTT. It translates to CASSLARDRTNEKLFF.

This clone was recorded only once. The V and J genes are TRBV7-2 and TRBJ2-7, with 7 bases fitting TRBD1. This CDR3 comprises 13 residues. The germline V gene encodes CDR1 SGHTA and CDR2 FQGNSA. V trimming: 5 bases; J trimming: 6 bases; junction bases outside the gene matches: 7. The CDR3, as DNA: TGTGCCAGCAGCGTAGACAGGGTTCGCGAGCAGTACTTC. Its protein product is CASSVDRVREQYF. Supplemented by reference TRBV7-2 and TRBJ2-7, the full variable domain reads GAGVSQSPSNKVTEKGKDVELRCDPISGHTALYWYRQSLGQGLEFLIYFQGNSAPDKSGLPSDRFSAERTGGSVSTLTIQRTQQEDSAVYLCASSVDRVREQYFGPGTRLTVT.

The rearrangement uses TRBV5-4 and TRBJ1-6; D ambiguous. CDR1 is SGHNT, CDR2 YYREEE, per germline (reference sequence). V was trimmed by 0 bases and J by 8 bases, leaving 12 bases between them. The CDR3 runs 15 residues. Here the CDR3 DNA reads TGTGCCAGCAGCTTGGCTTTCAGGATAGATTCACCCCTCCACTTT. Amino acids: CASSLAFRIDSPLHF.

This rearrangement joins TRBV6-6 to TRBJ1-5; possibly TRBD1 for D (6 bases). CDR1 and CDR2 (germline): MNHNY, SVGAGI (reference sequence). The CDR3 is made up of 16 amino acids. V lost 0 bases and J 2 bases, leaving 11 bases between the germline ends. CDR3 DNA sequence: TGTGCCAGCAGTTACTCGACTGGGGGCGGCAATCAGCCCCAGCATTTT. Protein: CASSYSTGGGNQPQHF.

This clone was found once. The rearrangement joins TRBV7-3 to TRBJ1-2, with D unresolved. The germline V gene has CDR1 SGHTA and CDR2 FQGTGA. V gave up 5 bases and J gave up 2 bases, with 9 bases separating them. CDR3 length: 13 amino acids. CDR3 protein: CASSAQKNYGYTF. The CDR3 DNA reads as TGTGCCAGCAGCGCACAAAAGAACTATGGCTACACCTTC.

V is TRBV5-6 and J is TRBJ1-2; D is possibly TRBD1 (6 bases). CDR1 SGHDT and CDR2 YYEEEE come from the germline V gene. V was trimmed by 2 bases and J by 7 bases, leaving 18 bases between them. The CDR3 runs to 15 residues. The CDR3 protein is CASSFGPGTGSGYTF. Here the CDR3 DNA reads TGTGCCAGCAGCTTCGGCCCCGGAACAGGGAGTGGCTACACCTTC.

V gene TRBV6-5 combines with J gene TRBJ1-1; D not certain. Trimming removed 5 bases from V and 3 bases from J, with 16 bases in between. Germline CDR1 is MNHEY and CDR2 is SVGAGI. The CDR3 sequence is 15 residues long. The DNA of the CDR3 is TGTGCCAGCAGTCCCGCGGGCACACTCTACACTGAAGCTTTCTTT. Protein: CASSPAGTLYTEAFF.

This sequence joins TRBV2 and TRBJ2-1, with D unclear. V shed 3 bases and J shed 13 bases, with 7 bases lying between them. The CDR3 is 10 residues long. CDR1 is SNHLY, CDR2 FYNNEI, per germline. CDR3 amino acids: CASSDYRQFF. CDR3 DNA sequence: TGTGCCAGCAGTGACTATCGTCAGTTCTTC.